Following are 3 T cell receptor beta chains from one sample sequenced in a study of shared clonotypes between healthy human individuals. TCRdb keeps only in-frame clones here, not all; method: immunoSEQ multiplex PCR. The sample contains around 1 million clones, roughly 72% of which appear only once. The specimen sequenced was memory CD4+ T cells sorted from blood. Subset here: CD45RA-negative fraction. Receptor source: a man between 18 and 29 years old in good health.

This clone was seen a few times. The CDR3, as DNA: TGTGCCAGCAGTCCACAGGGGTCCCCTCAAGGGGGCGGGGAGCTGTTTTTT. Protein: CASSPQGSPQGGGELFF. The chain joins TRBV2 to TRBJ2-2; 7 nucleotides agree with TRBD1. The CDR3 is 17 amino acids. V gave up 5 bases and J gave up 7 bases; unmatched junction bases: 16. Germline V gene lookup returns CDR1 SNHLY and CDR2 FYNNEI.

The chain uses TRBV5-4 and TRBJ2-6; D gene ambiguous. In germline, CDR1 is SGHNT, CDR2 YYREEE (reference sequence). This CDR3 is 16 amino acids long. Trimming took 0 bases from V and 0 from J, leaving 7 bases between them. CDR3 nucleotides: TGTGCCAGCAGCTTGGGACCCCCCTCTGGGGCCAACGTCCTGACTTTC. Translated: CASSLGPPSGANVLTF.

The V call is TRBV14, the J call TRBJ2-7; D unclear. The V gene's germline CDR1 is SGHDN and CDR2 FVKESK. Trimming removed 0 bases at V and 9 bases at J, with 6 bases between. The CDR3 length is 11 residues. CDR3 loop: CASSQETRQYF. CDR3 nucleotides: TGTGCCAGCAGCCAAGAGACGAGGCAGTACTTC.